These T cell receptor beta chains were read from a single sample in a study of cytomegalovirus exposure and HLA in healthy donors. The repertoire was sequenced with immunoSEQ multiplex PCR; TCRdb's copy has only in-frame clones and lacks some. The profile covers 150,000 to 180,000 clones, with 65% to 75% appearing a single time and 2.8% taken by the ten largest. The specimen was PBMCs. The receptors come from a man aged 18 to 35 in good health and CMV-seronegative. The CDR3 runs from the conserved cysteine through the conserved F or W. A D gene is named only where the DNA matches it firmly. Size values are once, few and many counts, or a class for expanded clones, and some rows have none.

d_gene: -
v_gene: TRBV7-8
abundance: -
j_gene: TRBJ2-3
CDR3aa: CASNEQHPSTDTQYF
CDR3nt: TGTGCCAGCAACGAACAGCACCCTAGCACAGATACGCAGTATTTT

d_gene: -
v_gene: TRBV19
abundance: -
j_gene: TRBJ1-3
CDR3aa: CASSILPAGNTIYF
CDR3nt: TGTGCCAGTAGTATCCTACCCGCTGGAAACACCATATATTTT

d_gene: TRBD1
v_gene: TRBV6-6
abundance: -
j_gene: TRBJ2-7
CDR3aa: CASLRMWGQGAEEQYF
CDR3nt: TGTGCCAGCCTTAGGATGTGGGGACAGGGGGCAGAAGAGCAGTACTTC

d_gene: TRBD1
v_gene: TRBV29-1
abundance: -
j_gene: TRBJ1-5
CDR3aa: CSVATGTAPSNQPQHF
CDR3nt: TGCAGCGTCGCGACAGGGACTGCTCCGAGCAATCAGCCCCAGCATTTT

d_gene: -
v_gene: TRBV12-5
abundance: once
j_gene: TRBJ2-7
CDR3aa: CASGWGGADGEQYF
CDR3nt: TGTGCTAGTGGGTGGGGGGGGGCCGACGGCGAGCAGTACTTC

d_gene: TRBD2
v_gene: TRBV6-6
abundance: -
j_gene: TRBJ2-1
CDR3aa: CASTSGGSAYNEQFF
CDR3nt: TGTGCCAGCACCAGCGGGGGGTCTGCCTACAATGAGCAGTTCTTC

d_gene: -
v_gene: TRBV7-9
abundance: -
j_gene: TRBJ2-2
CDR3aa: CASSLGGGTGELFF
CDR3nt: TGTGCCAGCAGCTTAGGGGGAGGTACCGGGGAGCTGTTTTTT

d_gene: -
v_gene: TRBV27
abundance: few
j_gene: TRBJ2-1
CDR3aa: CASSLGQGNEQFF
CDR3nt: TGTGCCAGCAGTTTAGGCCAGGGCAATGAGCAGTTCTTC

d_gene: -
v_gene: TRBV28
abundance: -
j_gene: TRBJ2-1
CDR3aa: CASSLSTATVYNEQFF
CDR3nt: TGTGCCAGCAGTTTGTCTACCGCCACAGTTTACAATGAGCAGTTCTTC

d_gene: -
v_gene: TRBV7-2
abundance: -
j_gene: TRBJ2-5
CDR3aa: CASSLQGWGETQYF
CDR3nt: TGTGCCAGCAGCCTTCAGGGTTGGGGAGAGACCCAGTACTTC

d_gene: TRBD1
v_gene: TRBV7-6
abundance: -
j_gene: TRBJ2-2
CDR3aa: CASSIGTGGLNTGELFF
CDR3nt: TGTGCCAGCAGCATTGGGACAGGGGGCTTAAACACCGGGGAGCTGTTTTTT

d_gene: -
v_gene: TRBV2
abundance: -
j_gene: TRBJ2-7
CDR3aa: CASSEWGVGYEQYF
CDR3nt: TGTGCCAGCAGTGAATGGGGGGTGGGCTACGAGCAGTACTTC

d_gene: -
v_gene: TRBV19
abundance: -
j_gene: TRBJ1-5
CDR3aa: CASSIKGADQPQHF
CDR3nt: TGTGCCAGTAGTATTAAAGGGGCGGATCAGCCCCAGCATTTT

d_gene: TRBD1
v_gene: TRBV5-1
abundance: -
j_gene: TRBJ1-6
CDR3aa: CASSQGTGNNSPLHF
CDR3nt: TGCGCCAGCAGCCAAGGGACAGGGAATAATTCACCCCTCCACTTT

d_gene: -
v_gene: TRBV7-9
abundance: -
j_gene: TRBJ1-5
CDR3aa: CASSEGGARGQPQHF
CDR3nt: TGTGCCAGCAGCGAGGGTGGGGCGCGGGGGCAGCCCCAGCATTTT

d_gene: TRBD1
v_gene: TRBV6-5
abundance: -
j_gene: TRBJ2-1
CDR3aa: CASSEKTGYEQFF
CDR3nt: TGTGCCAGCAGTGAAAAGACAGGGTATGAGCAGTTCTTC

d_gene: -
v_gene: TRBV11-2
abundance: -
j_gene: TRBJ1-3
CDR3aa: CASSLDRARTIYF
CDR3nt: TGTGCCAGCAGCTTAGACAGGGCGAGAACCATATATTTT

d_gene: -
v_gene: TRBV5-8
abundance: once
j_gene: TRBJ1-5
CDR3aa: CASSPGLYHSNQPQHF
CDR3nt: TGTGCCAGCAGCCCTGGGCTATACCATAGCAATCAGCCCCAGCATTTT

d_gene: TRBD2
v_gene: TRBV7-2
abundance: -
j_gene: TRBJ2-5
CDR3aa: CASSPNALALETQYF
CDR3nt: TGTGCCAGCAGCCCTAATGCACTAGCGTTGGAGACCCAGTACTTC

d_gene: TRBD1
v_gene: TRBV4-2
abundance: few
j_gene: TRBJ1-6
CDR3aa: CASSRLRQGANSPLHF
CDR3nt: TGTGCCAGCAGCCGCCTACGACAGGGGGCTAATTCACCCCTCCACTTT

d_gene: TRBD2
v_gene: TRBV4-2
abundance: -
j_gene: TRBJ2-5
CDR3aa: CASSQGTSQETQYF
CDR3nt: TGTGCCAGCAGCCAGGGGACTAGCCAAGAGACCCAGTACTTC

d_gene: TRBD2
v_gene: TRBV11-3
abundance: -
j_gene: TRBJ2-3
CDR3aa: CASSPRGGSTDTQYF
CDR3nt: TGTGCCAGCAGCCCCCGGGGGGGGTCCACAGATACGCAGTATTTT

d_gene: TRBD1
v_gene: TRBV6-5
abundance: few
j_gene: TRBJ1-5
CDR3aa: CASRPPRQGNQPQHF
CDR3nt: TGTGCCAGCAGACCCCCGAGACAGGGGAATCAGCCCCAGCATTTT

d_gene: -
v_gene: TRBV25-1
abundance: -
j_gene: TRBJ1-1
CDR3aa: CASTDPRGGTEAFF
CDR3nt: TGTGCCAGCACCGACCCCCGGGGTGGCACTGAAGCTTTCTTT

d_gene: TRBD2
v_gene: TRBV7-2
abundance: -
j_gene: TRBJ2-2
CDR3aa: CASSLSRRVSGGTGELFF
CDR3nt: TGTGCCAGCAGCTTAAGCCGGAGGGTATCGGGGGGCACCGGGGAGCTGTTTTTT

d_gene: -
v_gene: TRBV7-8
abundance: few
j_gene: TRBJ2-6
CDR3aa: CAFTSGANGLTF
CDR3nt: TGTGCCTTTACCTCTGGGGCCAACGGCCTGACTTTC

d_gene: -
v_gene: TRBV27
abundance: -
j_gene: TRBJ2-2
CDR3aa: CASRSRMNTGELFF
CDR3nt: TGTGCCAGCAGGTCCAGAATGAACACCGGGGAGCTGTTTTTT

d_gene: TRBD2
v_gene: TRBV19
abundance: -
j_gene: TRBJ2-1
CDR3aa: CASETSVRNEQFF
CDR3nt: TGTGCCAGTGAGACTAGCGTCCGTAATGAGCAGTTCTTC

d_gene: TRBD1
v_gene: TRBV4-1
abundance: once
j_gene: TRBJ2-5
CDR3aa: CASSQASGDRGPRETQYF
CDR3nt: TGCGCCAGCAGCCAAGCCAGCGGGGACAGGGGGCCGAGGGAGACCCAGTACTTC

d_gene: -
v_gene: TRBV19
abundance: -
j_gene: TRBJ2-2
CDR3aa: CASTRQRNTGELFF
CDR3nt: TGTGCCAGTACGAGACAAAGAAACACCGGGGAGCTGTTTTTT

d_gene: -
v_gene: TRBV4-2
abundance: once
j_gene: TRBJ2-5
CDR3aa: CASSRIRGDEETQYF
CDR3nt: TGTGCCAGCAGCCGGATCCGGGGTGACGAAGAGACCCAGTACTTC

d_gene: -
v_gene: TRBV4-1
abundance: -
j_gene: TRBJ2-3
CDR3aa: CASSHRGASTDTQYF
CDR3nt: TGCGCCAGCAGCCACCGGGGGGCTAGCACAGATACGCAGTATTTT

d_gene: TRBD2
v_gene: TRBV4-1
abundance: -
j_gene: TRBJ2-3
CDR3aa: CASSQGTSGFSDTQYF
CDR3nt: TGCGCCAGCAGCCAGGGGACTAGCGGATTCTCAGATACGCAGTATTTT

d_gene: TRBD2
v_gene: TRBV5-1
abundance: -
j_gene: TRBJ2-5
CDR3aa: CASTTIAGGLETQYF
CDR3nt: TGCGCCAGCACCACCATAGCGGGGGGGTTAGAGACCCAGTACTTC

d_gene: -
v_gene: TRBV6-5
abundance: -
j_gene: TRBJ1-1
CDR3aa: CASSPTAGLVEAFF
CDR3nt: TGTGCCAGCAGTCCAACGGCAGGGTTGGTTGAGGCTTTCTTT

d_gene: TRBD1
v_gene: TRBV19
abundance: -
j_gene: TRBJ1-5
CDR3aa: CASSIGTGSDAQHF
CDR3nt: TGTGCCAGTAGTATAGGGACAGGGTCCGACGCCCAGCATTTT

d_gene: TRBD1
v_gene: TRBV5-1
abundance: -
j_gene: TRBJ2-7
CDR3aa: CASSFRDSFSYEQYF
CDR3nt: TGCGCCAGCAGCTTCCGGGACAGCTTCTCCTACGAGCAGTACTTC

d_gene: -
v_gene: TRBV7-9
abundance: -
j_gene: TRBJ1-4
CDR3aa: CASSPESGKLFF
CDR3nt: TGTGCCAGCAGCCCCGAGTCTGGAAAACTGTTTTTT

d_gene: TRBD1
v_gene: TRBV13
abundance: -
j_gene: TRBJ2-2
CDR3aa: CASSSTTGRTGELFF
CDR3nt: TGTGCCAGCAGCTCCACGACAGGGCGAACCGGGGAGCTGTTTTTT

d_gene: -
v_gene: TRBV19
abundance: few
j_gene: TRBJ1-2
CDR3aa: CASSEGVNYGYTF
CDR3nt: TGTGCCAGTAGCGAAGGGGTGAACTATGGCTACACCTTC

d_gene: TRBD1
v_gene: TRBV7-9
abundance: -
j_gene: TRBJ2-5
CDR3aa: CSSSLDRLGQETQYF
CDR3nt: TGTTCCAGCAGCTTGGACAGGCTAGGCCAAGAGACCCAGTACTTC

d_gene: TRBD1
v_gene: TRBV9
abundance: -
j_gene: TRBJ1-3
CDR3aa: CASSPRGTGDGNTIYF
CDR3nt: TGTGCCAGCAGCCCCAGAGGGACAGGGGACGGAAACACCATATATTTT

d_gene: -
v_gene: TRBV27
abundance: -
j_gene: TRBJ2-1
CDR3aa: CASSLQGWPINNEQFF
CDR3nt: TGTGCCAGCAGTCTACAGGGTTGGCCTATCAACAATGAGCAGTTCTTC

d_gene: -
v_gene: TRBV5-1
abundance: -
j_gene: TRBJ2-7
CDR3aa: CASSPPGAPHEQYF
CDR3nt: TGCGCCAGCAGCCCACCGGGAGCCCCCCACGAGCAGTACTTC

d_gene: TRBD2
v_gene: TRBV6-4
abundance: once
j_gene: TRBJ2-2
CDR3aa: CASSESSGGAGELFF
CDR3nt: TGTGCCAGCAGTGAATCTAGCGGGGGGGCCGGGGAGCTGTTTTTT

d_gene: -
v_gene: TRBV4-1
abundance: -
j_gene: TRBJ2-3
CDR3aa: CASSQGLPPAQYF
CDR3nt: TGCGCCAGCAGCCAAGGACTACCCCCCGCGCAGTATTTT

d_gene: -
v_gene: TRBV2
abundance: -
j_gene: TRBJ2-1
CDR3aa: CASDRDKGYNEQFF
CDR3nt: TGTGCCAGCGATAGGGACAAGGGCTACAATGAGCAGTTCTTC

d_gene: TRBD2
v_gene: TRBV18
abundance: -
j_gene: TRBJ2-3
CDR3aa: CASSLNSGGGFTDTQYF
CDR3nt: TGTGCCAGCTCCCTCAACTCGGGAGGGGGATTCACAGATACGCAGTATTTT

d_gene: -
v_gene: TRBV28
abundance: once
j_gene: TRBJ1-5
CDR3aa: CASSLSGQPQHF
CDR3nt: TGTGCCAGCAGTTTATCAGGCCAGCCCCAGCATTTT

d_gene: -
v_gene: TRBV11-3
abundance: -
j_gene: TRBJ2-3
CDR3aa: CASSLAPGHTDTQYF
CDR3nt: TGTGCCAGCAGCTTAGCCCCAGGTCACACAGATACGCAGTATTTT

d_gene: -
v_gene: TRBV5-1
abundance: -
j_gene: TRBJ1-1
CDR3aa: CASSLVGGSSNTEAFF
CDR3nt: TGCGCCAGCAGCTTGGTGGGGGGTTCCTCGAACACTGAAGCTTTCTTT

d_gene: -
v_gene: TRBV5-1
abundance: -
j_gene: TRBJ1-5
CDR3aa: CASSLAGTQGQPQHF
CDR3nt: TGCGCCAGCAGCTTGGCCGGGACTCAGGGTCAGCCCCAGCATTTT

d_gene: TRBD1
v_gene: TRBV19
abundance: -
j_gene: TRBJ2-5
CDR3aa: CASSFGQGLGRPTQETQYF
CDR3nt: TGTGCCAGTAGTTTCGGACAGGGTCTCGGCAGACCAACCCAAGAGACCCAGTACTTC

d_gene: -
v_gene: TRBV4-1
abundance: few
j_gene: TRBJ1-2
CDR3aa: CASSPRGGFHYGYTF
CDR3nt: TGCGCCAGCAGCCCTAGGGGAGGGTTTCACTATGGCTACACCTTC

d_gene: -
v_gene: TRBV7-9
abundance: -
j_gene: TRBJ2-1
CDR3aa: CASRIGVDEQFF
CDR3nt: TGTGCCAGCAGAATCGGGGTTGATGAGCAGTTCTTC

d_gene: TRBD1
v_gene: TRBV7-7
abundance: -
j_gene: TRBJ2-7
CDR3aa: CASSLGQGITYEQYF
CDR3nt: TGTGCTAGCAGCTTGGGACAGGGGATTACCTACGAGCAGTACTTC

d_gene: TRBD2
v_gene: TRBV5-6
abundance: -
j_gene: TRBJ2-1
CDR3aa: CASSGTSGGTPYNEQFF
CDR3nt: TGTGCCAGCAGCGGGACTAGCGGGGGGACTCCCTACAATGAGCAGTTCTTC

d_gene: -
v_gene: TRBV4-1
abundance: -
j_gene: TRBJ2-5
CDR3aa: CASSQAGMETQYF
CDR3nt: TGCGCCAGCAGCCAAGCGGGTATGGAGACCCAGTACTTC

d_gene: -
v_gene: TRBV5-4
abundance: -
j_gene: TRBJ1-6
CDR3aa: CASSLYRVSNSPLHF
CDR3nt: TGTGCCAGCAGCTTATACAGGGTTTCTAATTCACCCCTCCACTTT

d_gene: -
v_gene: TRBV4-2
abundance: -
j_gene: TRBJ2-2
CDR3aa: CASSQVIGELFF
CDR3nt: TGTGCCAGCAGCCAAGTTATCGGGGAGCTGTTTTTT